A selection of T cell receptor beta chains follows, all from one sample in a study of blood T cell repertoires in COVID-19. Some clones are missing from TCRdb's copy, which holds only in-frame ones; the method was immunoSEQ multiplex PCR. Of tens of thousands of clones listed, 82% were seen once; the top ten hold about 3.9%. Input material: peripheral blood. These receptors originate from a woman aged 60-75 years with acute or convalescent COVID-19. The CDR3 runs from the conserved cysteine through the conserved F or W. A D gene is named only where the DNA matches it firmly. Only some rows state a clone size, as once, few, many or a class for expanded clones.

clone size	V gene	J gene	D gene	CDR3 DNA	CDR3 protein
.	TRBV3-1/TRBV3-2	TRBJ1-6	TRBD1	TGTGCCAGCAGCCAAGGGCAGGGGGCGAGCTCACCCCTCCACTTT	CASSQGQGASSPLHF
once	TRBV5-1	TRBJ2-5	.	TGCGCCAGCAGCTCTAAAGAGACCCAGTACTTC	CASSSKETQYF
.	TRBV6-6	TRBJ1-5	.	TGTGCCAGCAGTTACAAGGACAGCTTTAATCAGCCCCAGCATTTT	CASSYKDSFNQPQHF
.	TRBV6-1	TRBJ1-2	TRBD1	TGTGCCAGCAGTGAAAGGGGGGGACAGGGAACCTACCAGATAAATGGCTACACCTTC	CASSERGGQGTYQINGYTF
few	TRBV6-5	TRBJ2-1	TRBD2	TGTGCCAGCAGGCCAAGGAGCGGGGGTTACAATGAGCAGTTCTTC	CASRPRSGGYNEQFF
.	TRBV5-4	TRBJ1-1	TRBD1	TGTGCCAGCAGGCCCGGGACAGGGAATGTGGACACTGAAGCTTTCTTT	CASRPGTGNVDTEAFF
.	TRBV25-1	TRBJ1-2	.	TGTGCCACCCACGACACCCCGGGCTACACCTTC	CATHDTPGYTF
.	TRBV5-5	TRBJ1-6	.	TGTGCCAGCAGCTCGGACAGAAACAATTCACCCCTCCACTTT	CASSSDRNNSPLHF
.	TRBV28	TRBJ1-2	.	TGTGCCAGCAGAACAGGTTCCTTTAACTATGGCTACACCTTC	CASRTGSFNYGYTF
once	TRBV5-1	TRBJ1-1	TRBD1	TGCGCCAGCAGCCCGTCAGGGGGGAGCACTGAAGCTTTCTTT	CASSPSGGSTEAFF
.	TRBV9	TRBJ2-7	.	TGTGCCAGCAGCGCGGACAGGGAGGGTGGTGAGCAGTACTTC	CASSADREGGEQYF
.	TRBV5-5	TRBJ2-4	TRBD1	TGTGCCAGCAGCGCCCCAGGGGGAGCCAAAAACATTCAGTACTTC	CASSAPGGAKNIQYF
once	TRBV30	TRBJ2-2	TRBD2	TGTGCCTCACTGCCGGGACTAGCGGGGGTCAACACCGGGGAGCTGTTTTTT	CASLPGLAGVNTGELFF
.	TRBV12-5	TRBJ2-1	TRBD2	TGTGCTAGTGGTCCGGGCCTGGGAGTTAGCGGGATGTACAATGAGCAGTTCTTC	CASGPGLGVSGMYNEQFF
.	TRBV5-1	TRBJ1-6	TRBD1	TGCGCCAGCAGCTTGGGTCAGGGGGCGAGGAATTCACCCCTCCACTTT	CASSLGQGARNSPLHF
.	TRBV9	TRBJ2-6	.	TGTGCCAGCAGCGTAGATCGTGGCACAGGGATGTCTGGGGCCAACGTCCTGACTTTC	CASSVDRGTGMSGANVLTF
.	TRBV5-1	TRBJ2-3	TRBD2	TGCGCCAGCAGAATAGCGGGAGCTGCAGATACGCAGTATTTT	CASRIAGAADTQYF
.	TRBV7-9	TRBJ1-6	TRBD1	TGTGCCTCGACAGGGATGACAAATTCACCCCTCCACTTT	CASTGMTNSPLHF